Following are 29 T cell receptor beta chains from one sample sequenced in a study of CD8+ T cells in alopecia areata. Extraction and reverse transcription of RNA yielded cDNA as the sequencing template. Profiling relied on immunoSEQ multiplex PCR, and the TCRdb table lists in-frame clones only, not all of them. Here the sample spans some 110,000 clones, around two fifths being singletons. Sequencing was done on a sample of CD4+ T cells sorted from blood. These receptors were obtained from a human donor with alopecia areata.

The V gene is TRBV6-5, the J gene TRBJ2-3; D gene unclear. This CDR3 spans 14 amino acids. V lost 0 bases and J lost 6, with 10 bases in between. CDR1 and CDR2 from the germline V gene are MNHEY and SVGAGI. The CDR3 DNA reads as TGTGCCAGCAGTTACTCGAAGTATGGGGATACGCAGTATTTT. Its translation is CASSYSKYGDTQYF.

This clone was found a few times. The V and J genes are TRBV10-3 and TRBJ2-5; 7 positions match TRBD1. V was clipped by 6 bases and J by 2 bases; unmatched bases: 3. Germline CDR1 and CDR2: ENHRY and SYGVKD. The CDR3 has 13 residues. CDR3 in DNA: TGTGCCATCAGCTACAGGGGTCAAGAGACCCAGTACTTC. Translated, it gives CAISYRGQETQYF.

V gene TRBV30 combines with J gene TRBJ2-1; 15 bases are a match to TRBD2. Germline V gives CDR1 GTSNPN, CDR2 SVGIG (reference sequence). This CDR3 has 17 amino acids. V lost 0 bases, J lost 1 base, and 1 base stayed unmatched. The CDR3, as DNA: TGTGCCTGGAGTGTAGGGACTAGCGGGAGGTCCTACAATGAGCAGTTCTTC. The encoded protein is CAWSVGTSGRSYNEQFF. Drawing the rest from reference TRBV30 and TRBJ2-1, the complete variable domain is SQTIHQWPATLVQPVGSPLSLECTVEGTSNPNLYWYRQAAGRGLQLLFYSVGIGQISSEVPQNLSASRPQDRQFILSSKKLLLSDSGFYLCAWSVGTSGRSYNEQFFGPGTRLTVL.

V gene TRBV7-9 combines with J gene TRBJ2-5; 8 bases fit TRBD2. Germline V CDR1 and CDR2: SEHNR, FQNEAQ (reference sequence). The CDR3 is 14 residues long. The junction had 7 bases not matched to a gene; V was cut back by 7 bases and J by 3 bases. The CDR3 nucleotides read TGTGCCAGCAACCCGGGAGGGGCTAAAGAGACCCAGTACTTC. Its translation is CASNPGGAKETQYF.

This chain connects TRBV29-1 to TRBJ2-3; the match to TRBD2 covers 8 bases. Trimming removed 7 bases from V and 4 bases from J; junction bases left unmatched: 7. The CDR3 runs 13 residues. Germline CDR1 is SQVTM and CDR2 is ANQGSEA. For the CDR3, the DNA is TGCAGCGCCCGCCGGCGGGAGGCAGATACGCAGTATTTT. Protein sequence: CSARRREADTQYF.

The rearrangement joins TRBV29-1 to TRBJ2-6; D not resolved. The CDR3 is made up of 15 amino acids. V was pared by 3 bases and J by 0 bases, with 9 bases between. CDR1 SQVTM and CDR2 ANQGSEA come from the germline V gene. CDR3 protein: CSVDTRVSGANVLTF. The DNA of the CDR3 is TGCAGCGTTGACACGCGAGTCTCTGGGGCCAACGTCCTGACTTTC. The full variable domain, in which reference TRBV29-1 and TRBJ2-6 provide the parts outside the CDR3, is SAVISQKPSRDICQRGTSLTIQCQVDSQVTMMFWYRQQPGQSLTLIATANQGSEATYESGFVIDKFPISRPNLTFSTLTVSNMSPEDSSIYLCSVDTRVSGANVLTFGAGSRLTVL.

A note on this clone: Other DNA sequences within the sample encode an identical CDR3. CDR3 loop: CSVERGSSYNEQFF. In DNA, the CDR3 is TGCAGCGTTGAAAGGGGGAGCTCCTACAATGAGCAGTTCTTC. This chain uses TRBV29-1 with TRBJ2-1; perhaps TRBD1 as D (6 bases). Trimming cost V 2 bases and J 0 bases, with 8 bases left between them. This CDR3 comprises 14 residues. CDR1 and CDR2 (germline): SQVTM, ANQGSEA.

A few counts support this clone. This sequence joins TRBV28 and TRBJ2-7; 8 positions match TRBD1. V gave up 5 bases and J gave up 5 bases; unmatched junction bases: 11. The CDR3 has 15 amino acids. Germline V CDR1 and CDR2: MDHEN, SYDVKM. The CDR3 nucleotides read TGTGCCAGCAGTACCGCCGGACAGGGTAGCGACGAGCAGTACTTC. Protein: CASSTAGQGSDEQYF.

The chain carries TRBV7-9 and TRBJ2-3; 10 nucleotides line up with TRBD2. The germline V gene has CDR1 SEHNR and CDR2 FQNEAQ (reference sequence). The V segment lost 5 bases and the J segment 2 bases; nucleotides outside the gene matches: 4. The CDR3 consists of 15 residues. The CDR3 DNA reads TGTGCCAGCAGCCTCCTAGCGGGGGCCACAGATACGCAGTATTTT. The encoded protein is CASSLLAGATDTQYF. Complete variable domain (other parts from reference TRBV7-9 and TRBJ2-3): DTGVSQNPRHKITKRGQNVTFRCDPISEHNRLYWYRQTLGQGPEFLTYFQNEAQLEKSRLLSDRFSAERPKGSFSTLEIQRTEQGDSAMYLCASSLLAGATDTQYFGPGTRLTVL.

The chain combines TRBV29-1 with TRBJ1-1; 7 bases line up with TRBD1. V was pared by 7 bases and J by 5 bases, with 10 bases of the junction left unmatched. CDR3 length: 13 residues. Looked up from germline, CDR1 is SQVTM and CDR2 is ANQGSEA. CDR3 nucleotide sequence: TGCAGCGCCTTGGGACAGTTGGAAACTGAAGCTTTCTTT. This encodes CSALGQLETEAFF.

CDR3 residues: CAWSVATHSGRAGRNEQFF. The CDR3 bases are TGTGCCTGGAGTGTTGCCACCCATAGCGGGAGGGCCGGAAGAAATGAGCAGTTCTTC. The J gene is TRBJ2-1, the V gene TRBV30, with 11 bases matching TRBD2. V trimming: 0 bases; J trimming: 7 bases; junction bases outside the gene matches: 17. Per germline, CDR1 GTSNPN and CDR2 SVGIG (reference sequence). This CDR3 has 19 residues.

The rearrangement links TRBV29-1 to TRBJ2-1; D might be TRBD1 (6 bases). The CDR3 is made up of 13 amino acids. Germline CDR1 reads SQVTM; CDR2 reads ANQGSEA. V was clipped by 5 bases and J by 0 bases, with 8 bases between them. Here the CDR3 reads CSVTGSSYNEQFF. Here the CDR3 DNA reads TGCAGCGTTACAGGGAGCTCCTACAATGAGCAGTTCTTC.

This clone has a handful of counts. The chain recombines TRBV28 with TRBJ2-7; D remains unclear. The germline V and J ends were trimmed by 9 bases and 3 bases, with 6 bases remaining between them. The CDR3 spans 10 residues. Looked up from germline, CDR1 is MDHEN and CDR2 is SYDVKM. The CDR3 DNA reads TGTGCCAGGGAAGACTACGAGCAGTACTTC. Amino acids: CAREDYEQYF.

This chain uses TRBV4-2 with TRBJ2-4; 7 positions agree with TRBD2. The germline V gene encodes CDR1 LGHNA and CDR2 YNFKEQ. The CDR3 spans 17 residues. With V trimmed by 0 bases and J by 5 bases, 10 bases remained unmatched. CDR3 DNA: TGTGCCAGCAGCCAAGACCCACAGGCTAGCGGACAAAACATTCAGTACTTC. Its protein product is CASSQDPQASGQNIQYF.

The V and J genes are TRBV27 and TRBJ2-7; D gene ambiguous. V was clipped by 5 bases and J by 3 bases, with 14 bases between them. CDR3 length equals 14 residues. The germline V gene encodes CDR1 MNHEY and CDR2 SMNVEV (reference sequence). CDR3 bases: TGTGCCAGCAGTCCCTCCGTTTCCATCTACGAGCAGTACTTC. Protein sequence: CASSPSVSIYEQYF.

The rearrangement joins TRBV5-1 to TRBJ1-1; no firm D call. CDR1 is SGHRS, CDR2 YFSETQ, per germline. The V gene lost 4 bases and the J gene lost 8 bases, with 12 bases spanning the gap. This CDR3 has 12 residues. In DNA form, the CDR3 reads TGCGCCAGCAGCCTACTAGGACTCGAAGCTTTCTTT. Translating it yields CASSLLGLEAFF.

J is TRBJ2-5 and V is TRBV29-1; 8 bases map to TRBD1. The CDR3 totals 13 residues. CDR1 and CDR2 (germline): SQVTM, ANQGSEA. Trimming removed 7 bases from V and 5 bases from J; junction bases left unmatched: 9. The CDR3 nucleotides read TGCAGCGGGTGGACAGGGCTTTGGGAGACCCAGTACTTC. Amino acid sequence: CSGWTGLWETQYF.

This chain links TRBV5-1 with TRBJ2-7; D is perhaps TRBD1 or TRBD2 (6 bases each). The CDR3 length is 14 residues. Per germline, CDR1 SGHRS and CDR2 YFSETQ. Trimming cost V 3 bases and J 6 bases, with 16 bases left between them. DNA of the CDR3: TGCGCCAGCAGCTCACTAGGGGGGCAGCGCGAGCAGTACTTC. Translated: CASSSLGGQREQYF.

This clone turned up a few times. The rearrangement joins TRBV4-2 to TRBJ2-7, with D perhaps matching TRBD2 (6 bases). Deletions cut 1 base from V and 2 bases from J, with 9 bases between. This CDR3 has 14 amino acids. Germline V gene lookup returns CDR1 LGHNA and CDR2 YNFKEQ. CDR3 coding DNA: TGTGCCAGCAGCCAAGTTGCGGGGACCTACGAGCAGTACTTC. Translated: CASSQVAGTYEQYF.

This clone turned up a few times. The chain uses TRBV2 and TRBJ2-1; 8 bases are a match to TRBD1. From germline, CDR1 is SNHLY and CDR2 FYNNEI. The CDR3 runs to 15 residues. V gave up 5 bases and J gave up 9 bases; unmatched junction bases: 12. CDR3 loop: CASSRAGGLSGEQFF. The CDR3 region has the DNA TGTGCCAGCAGTCGGGCAGGGGGCCTATCGGGTGAGCAGTTCTTC.

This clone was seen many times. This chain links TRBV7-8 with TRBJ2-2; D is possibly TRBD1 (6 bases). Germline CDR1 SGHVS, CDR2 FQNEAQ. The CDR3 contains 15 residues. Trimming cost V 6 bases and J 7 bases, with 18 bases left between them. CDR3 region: CASRFTQGSNGELFF. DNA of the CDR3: TGTGCCAGCAGATTCACTCAGGGGTCTAACGGGGAGCTGTTTTTT. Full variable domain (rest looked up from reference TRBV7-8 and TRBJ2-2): GAGVSQSPRYKVAKRGQDVALRCDPISGHVSLFWYQQALGQGPEFLTYFQNEAQLDKSGLPSDRFFAERPEGSVSTLKIQRTQQEDSAVYLCASRFTQGSNGELFFGEGSRLTVL.

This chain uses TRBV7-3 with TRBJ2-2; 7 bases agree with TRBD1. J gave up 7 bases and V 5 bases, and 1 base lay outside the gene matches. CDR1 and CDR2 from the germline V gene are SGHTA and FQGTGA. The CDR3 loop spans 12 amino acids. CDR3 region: CASSRQGGELFF. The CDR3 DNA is TGTGCCAGCAGCCGACAGGGCGGGGAGCTGTTTTTT.

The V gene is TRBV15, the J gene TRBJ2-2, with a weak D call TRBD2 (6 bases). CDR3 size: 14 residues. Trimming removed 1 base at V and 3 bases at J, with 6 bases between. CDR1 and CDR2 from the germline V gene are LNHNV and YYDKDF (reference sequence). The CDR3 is CATSRAGDTGELFF. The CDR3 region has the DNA TGTGCCACCAGCAGAGCGGGGGACACCGGGGAGCTGTTTTTT.

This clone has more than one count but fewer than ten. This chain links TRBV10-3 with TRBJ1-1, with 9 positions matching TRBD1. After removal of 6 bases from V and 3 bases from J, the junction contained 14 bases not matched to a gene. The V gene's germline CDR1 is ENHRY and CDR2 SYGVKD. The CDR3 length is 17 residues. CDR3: CAIRPGQGELGDTEAFF. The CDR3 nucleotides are TGTGCCATCAGACCGGGACAGGGTGAATTAGGGGACACTGAAGCTTTCTTT.

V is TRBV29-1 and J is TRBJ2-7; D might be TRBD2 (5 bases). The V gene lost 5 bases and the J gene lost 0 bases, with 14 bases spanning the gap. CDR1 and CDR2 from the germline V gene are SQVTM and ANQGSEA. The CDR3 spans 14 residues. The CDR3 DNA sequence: TGCAGCGTTAGGCTAGCAGGAAGCTCCTACGAGCAGTACTTC. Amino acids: CSVRLAGSSYEQYF.

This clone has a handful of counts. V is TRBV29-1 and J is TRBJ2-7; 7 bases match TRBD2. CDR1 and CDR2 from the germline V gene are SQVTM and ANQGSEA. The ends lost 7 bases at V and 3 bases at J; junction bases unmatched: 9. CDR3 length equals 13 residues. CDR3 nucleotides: TGCAGCGCCCTGGGGCTAGCGGACTACGAGCAGTACTTC. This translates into CSALGLADYEQYF.

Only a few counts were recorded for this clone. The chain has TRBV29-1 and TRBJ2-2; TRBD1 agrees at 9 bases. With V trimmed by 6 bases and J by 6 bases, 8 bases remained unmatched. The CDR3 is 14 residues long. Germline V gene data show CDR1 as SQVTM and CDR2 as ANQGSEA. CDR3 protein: CSVKQGARSGELFF. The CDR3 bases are TGCAGCGTCAAACAGGGGGCTCGATCCGGGGAGCTGTTTTTT.

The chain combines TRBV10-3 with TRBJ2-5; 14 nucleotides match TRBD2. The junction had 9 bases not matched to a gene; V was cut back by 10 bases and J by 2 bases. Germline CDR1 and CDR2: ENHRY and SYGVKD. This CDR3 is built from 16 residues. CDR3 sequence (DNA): TGTGCCACCCGACTAGCGGGGGGGCGGGGGCAAGAGACCCAGTACTTC. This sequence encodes CATRLAGGRGQETQYF.

The CDR3 region has the DNA TGTGCCAGCAGTTTAGACAGGACAGTCTATGGCTACACCTTC. Its protein product is CASSLDRTVYGYTF. This chain links TRBV28 with TRBJ1-2, with a possible D match to TRBD1 (6 bases). Looked up from germline, CDR1 is MDHEN and CDR2 is SYDVKM. CDR3 size: 14 residues. Trimming cost V 2 bases and J 4 bases, with 11 bases left between them.